What follows describes a single T cell receptor (beta chain). Its antigen is as yet unknown. These data belong to a study of CXCR4 blockade with PD-1 therapy in pancreatic cancer. Overall study results and limits: Intratumoral clonality (mean around 0.13) exceeded healthy blood (over 0.045) but did not track survival.

TCRdb keeps only in-frame clones here, not all; method: immunoSEQ multiplex PCR. This table has about 1,600 clones, over 40% appearing once. This clonotype originated in a human donor with pancreatic ductal adenocarcinoma. Sequenced input: tumor tissue.

This CDR3 is CAWSVLGQPREKLFF. The CDR3 coding sequence is TGTGCCTGGAGTGTACTCGGGCAGCCAAGGGAAAAACTGTTTTTT. This sequence joins TRBV30 and TRBJ1-4; D unclear. V shed 0 bases and J shed 8 bases, with 16 bases lying between them. CDR3 length: 15 residues. Germline lookup yields CDR1 GTSNPN and CDR2 SVGIG (reference sequence). Filled out from reference TRBV30 and TRBJ1-4, the complete variable domain reads SQTIHQWPATLVQPVGSPLSLECTVEGTSNPNLYWYRQAAGRGLQLLFYSVGIGQISSEVPQNLSASRPQDRQFILSSKKLLLSDSGFYLCAWSVLGQPREKLFFGSGTQLSVL.